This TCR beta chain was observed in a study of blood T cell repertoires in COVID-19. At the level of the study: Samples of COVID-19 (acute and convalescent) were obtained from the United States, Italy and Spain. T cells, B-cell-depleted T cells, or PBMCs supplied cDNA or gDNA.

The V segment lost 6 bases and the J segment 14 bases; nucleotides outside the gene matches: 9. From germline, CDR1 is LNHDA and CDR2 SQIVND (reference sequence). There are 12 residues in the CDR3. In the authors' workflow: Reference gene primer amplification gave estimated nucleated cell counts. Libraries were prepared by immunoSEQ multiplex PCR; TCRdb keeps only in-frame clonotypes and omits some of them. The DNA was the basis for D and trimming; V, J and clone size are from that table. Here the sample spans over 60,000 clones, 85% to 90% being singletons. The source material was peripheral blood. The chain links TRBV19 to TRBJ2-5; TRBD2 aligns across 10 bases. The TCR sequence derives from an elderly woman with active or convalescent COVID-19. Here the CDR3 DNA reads TGTGCCAGTAGGGCTAGCGGGGGTCCGGCCTACTTC. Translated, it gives CASRASGGPAYF.